The 27 T cell receptor beta chains reported below all come from one sample, sequenced in a study of CD8 T cells in Susac syndrome. Random hexamers primed reverse transcription of roughly 0.5 to 1 ug RNA. TCRdb re-called the immunoSEQ multiplex PCR reads through MiXCR, storing one row per CDR3 protein. The table includes about 180,000 distinct CDR3 sequences, approximately 94% detected once. The sequenced sample consisted of CD4+ T cells from PBMCs. Receptor source: a human donor with multiple sclerosis.

V gene TRBV5-4 combines with J gene TRBJ2-1, with D possibly TRBD2 on 6 matching bases. This CDR3 region has 15 residues. The germline CDR1 and CDR2 sequences are SGHNT and YYREEE (reference sequence). Trimming removed 3 bases at V and 5 bases at J, with 15 bases between. Here the CDR3 reads CASSSARTSHNEQFF. The DNA of the CDR3 is TGTGCCAGCAGCTCCGCACGAACTAGCCACAATGAGCAGTTCTTC.

This chain connects TRBV12-5 to TRBJ2-7, with D possibly TRBD2 on 5 matching bases. Per germline, CDR1 LGHNT and CDR2 FRNRAP. The CDR3 is 14 residues long. V was clipped by 1 base and J by 4 bases, with 11 bases between them. CDR3 loop: CASGLGGSSYEQYF. The CDR3 DNA is TGTGCTAGTGGTTTGGGAGGGTCCTCATACGAGCAGTACTTC.

This chain uses TRBV7-9 with TRBJ2-5; either TRBD1 or TRBD2 may supply D (5 bases each). This CDR3 comprises 14 residues. The V end was cut by 2 bases, the J end by 2 bases, with 9 bases between. Germline V gene lookup returns CDR1 SEHNR and CDR2 FQNEAQ (reference sequence). CDR3: CASSLRDPQETQYF. CDR3 nucleotide sequence: TGTGCCAGCAGCTTACGGGACCCACAAGAGACCCAGTACTTC.

V usage is TRBV3-1 and J usage is TRBJ2-5; D remains ambiguous. CDR3 length: 11 amino acids. With 4 bases removed from V and 7 bases from J, the gap between germline ends came to 7 bases. The germline V gene encodes CDR1 LGHDT and CDR2 YNNKEL (reference sequence). The DNA of the CDR3 is TGTGCCAGCAGCCGCATGGGGACCCAGTACTTC. Its translation: CASSRMGTQYF.

CDR3 nucleotides: TGTGCCAGCAGCTTAGCGGACAGGGGGACTGGCTACACCTTC. This codes for CASSLADRGTGYTF. The gene calls are TRBV13 and TRBJ1-2, with 10 positions matching TRBD1. V shed 1 base, J shed 7 bases, and the junction held 3 bases outside the gene matches. CDR3 length equals 14 residues. Germline V gives CDR1 PRHDT, CDR2 FYEKMQ (reference sequence).

The chain is built from TRBV6-5 and TRBJ2-2; 7 nucleotides agree with TRBD1. The length of the CDR3 is 17 residues. V lost 0 bases to trimming and J lost 1 base; unmatched junction nucleotides: 5. In germline, CDR1 is MNHEY, CDR2 SVGAGI. Written as DNA, the CDR3 is TGTGCCAGCAGTTACTCGACAAACAGGGGGAACACCGGGGAGCTGTTTTTT. Translated: CASSYSTNRGNTGELFF.

V usage is TRBV7-9 and J usage is TRBJ1-2; tentatively, D is TRBD1 (5 bases). The ends were cut back, 3 bases at V and 8 bases at J, with 13 bases in the middle. The CDR3 loop spans 13 amino acids. Germline CDR1 and CDR2: SEHNR and FQNEAQ (reference sequence). CDR3 amino acids: CASSFDRDGGYTF. The CDR3 bases are TGTGCCAGCAGCTTCGATAGGGACGGGGGCTACACCTTC.

The chain links TRBV25-1 to TRBJ2-4, with a weak D call TRBD2 (5 bases). Germline lookup yields CDR1 MGHDK and CDR2 SYGVNS. The CDR3 runs 14 residues. V shed 4 bases and J shed 6 bases, with 13 bases lying between them. The CDR3 region is CASSVSGSPNIQYF. In DNA, the CDR3 is TGTGCCAGCAGTGTTTCGGGGTCCCCAAACATTCAGTACTTC.

This clonotype appeared once. J is TRBJ1-5 and V is TRBV20-1, with no clear D. The V end was cut by 5 bases, the J end by 1 base, with 12 bases between. The CDR3 is made up of 14 amino acids. Germline V gene data show CDR1 as DFQATT and CDR2 as SNEGSKA (reference sequence). The CDR3 loop reads CSAAPRESNQPQHF. The CDR3, as DNA: TGCAGTGCTGCTCCGAGGGAGAGCAATCAGCCCCAGCATTTT.

The CDR3 DNA follows: TGTGCCACCAGTGATTTGCGACAGGGAGGTACCGGGGAGCTGTTTTTT. Translating gives CATSDLRQGGTGELFF. The chain couples TRBV24-1 to TRBJ2-2, with D tentatively TRBD1 (7 bases). The CDR3 has 16 amino acids. Trimming shortened V by 0 bases and J by 5 bases, and 12 bases separated the two germline ends. Germline V gives CDR1 KGHDR, CDR2 SFDVKD.

V is TRBV2 and J is TRBJ2-3; TRBD1 is a possible D gene (7 bases). Trimming pared 2 bases from V and 8 bases from J, leaving 20 bases between. Germline CDR1 reads SNHLY; CDR2 reads FYNNEI. CDR3 size: 16 residues. The CDR3 DNA is TGTGCCAGCAGTGAATCCGCAGGGGGGCTAGGCGGTACGCAGTATTTT. This sequence encodes CASSESAGGLGGTQYF.

This chain links TRBV6-1 with TRBJ2-5; D is possibly TRBD2 (6 bases). The V end was cut by 4 bases, the J end by 4 bases, with 22 bases between. Germline CDR1 reads MNHNS; CDR2 reads SASEGT. This CDR3 contains 17 residues. CDR3 loop: CASSAQKAGLQGETQYF. CDR3 in DNA: TGTGCCAGCAGTGCCCAGAAAGCGGGTCTCCAGGGAGAGACCCAGTACTTC.

The chain couples TRBV29-1 to TRBJ1-1; tentatively, D is TRBD1 (5 bases). This CDR3 spans 13 amino acids. In germline, CDR1 is SQVTM, CDR2 ANQGSEA. The CDR3 region is CRDQGRGDTEAFF. In nucleotides, the CDR3 is TGCAGGGACCAGGGCCGGGGAGATACTGAAGCTTTCTTT.

The gene calls are TRBV28 and TRBJ1-3; D gene ambiguous. CDR1 and CDR2 from the germline V gene are MDHEN and SYDVKM. Trimming stripped 8 bases from V and 1 base from J, with 12 bases between. CDR3 length: 14 amino acids. This chain's CDR3 is CASLKRISGNTIYF. The CDR3 DNA reads as TGTGCCAGCCTAAAACGTATTTCTGGAAACACCATATATTTT.

This clonotype showed up just once. The V and J genes are TRBV18 and TRBJ2-1; 7 bases align to TRBD1. Germline V gives CDR1 KGHSH, CDR2 LQKENI. CDR3 size: 16 residues. Trimming cost V 0 bases and J 3 bases; bases outside gene matches: 5. CDR3 region: CASSPPRQGSYNEQFF. Here the CDR3 DNA reads TGTGCCAGCTCACCACCACGACAGGGTAGCTACAATGAGCAGTTCTTC.

The chain joins TRBV19 to TRBJ2-2; D might be TRBD2 (5 bases). V lost 5 bases, J lost 7 bases, and 14 bases lay in between. CDR3 size: 14 residues. The germline V gene encodes CDR1 LNHDA and CDR2 SQIVND (reference sequence). This CDR3 is CASSRRGLGGELFF. CDR3 DNA: TGTGCCAGTAGTCGCCGCGGGTTGGGCGGGGAGCTGTTTTTT. The full variable domain, with the rest looked up from reference TRBV19 and TRBJ2-2, is DGGITQSPKYLFRKEGQNVTLSCEQNLNHDAMYWYRQDPGQGLRLIYYSQIVNDFQKGDIAEGYSVSREKKESFPLTVTSAQKNPTAFYLCASSRRGLGGELFFGEGSRLTVL.

The chain employs TRBV20-1 and TRBJ2-4, with 10 bases identical to TRBD2. With 6 bases clipped from V and 7 bases from J, the junction kept 9 bases outside the gene matches. CDR1 is DFQATT and CDR2 is SNEGSKA in the germline V gene (reference sequence). The CDR3 length is 14 residues. The CDR3 is CSAPLAGRSNIQYF. DNA for the CDR3: TGCAGTGCGCCACTAGCGGGGAGGAGCAACATTCAGTACTTC.

The V call is TRBV20-1, the J call TRBJ1-2; D remains ambiguous. The CDR3 runs 13 residues. CDR1 is DFQATT, CDR2 SNEGSKA, per germline (reference sequence). V gave up 3 bases and J gave up 1 base, with 9 bases separating them. For the CDR3, the DNA is TGCAGTGCTAGCCCCGCAGTTAACTATGGCTACACCTTC. It encodes CSASPAVNYGYTF.

The J gene is TRBJ1-3, the V gene TRBV7-2, with D possibly TRBD1 on 5 matching bases. Between the trimmed V and J ends, which lost 5 bases and 0 bases, there was a span of 17 bases. CDR3 length equals 17 residues. Germline V gene sequence: CDR1 SGHTA, CDR2 FQGNSA. The DNA of the CDR3 is TGTGCCAGCAGCCCCGACAGTAAAGTTTTCTCTGGAAACACCATATATTTT. Its protein product is CASSPDSKVFSGNTIYF.

This clonotype was recorded only once. The germline gene is not matched at one end of the junction; a read error may be the cause. V is TRBV5-1 and J is TRBJ2-5; 10 nucleotides match TRBD2. Germline assignment: CDR1 SGHRS and CDR2 YFSETQ. The CDR3 covers 19 residues. The CDR3 loop reads CASKSSRAGGIGMTETQHF. Here the CDR3 DNA reads TGCGCCAGCAAAAGTAGCCGAGCGGGGGGGATCGGGATGACGGAGACCCAGCACTTC.

The chain uses TRBV3-1 and TRBJ1-4; D may be TRBD1 (6 bases). CDR1 and CDR2 (germline): LGHDT, YNNKEL (reference sequence). There are 17 residues in the CDR3. The V end was cut by 1 base, the J end by 3 bases, with 15 bases between. This CDR3 is CASSQVQGGKANEKLFF. Here the CDR3 DNA reads TGTGCCAGCAGCCAAGTCCAAGGGGGTAAGGCTAATGAAAAACTGTTTTTT.

This clonotype was seen just once. The chain joins TRBV3-1 to TRBJ2-7; 7 bases are shared with TRBD1. With V trimmed by 0 bases and J by 1 base, 3 bases remained unmatched. Germline V gene data show CDR1 as LGHDT and CDR2 as YNNKEL (reference sequence). CDR3 length: 15 residues. CDR3 protein: CASSQEWGQSYEQYF. Written as DNA, the CDR3 is TGTGCCAGCAGCCAAGAATGGGGACAGTCCTACGAGCAGTACTTC.

The J gene is TRBJ2-7, the V gene TRBV18, with a weak D call TRBD2 (6 bases). The CDR3 extends over 14 amino acids. Trimming removed 3 bases at V and 6 bases at J, with 15 bases between. Germline lookup yields CDR1 KGHSH and CDR2 LQKENI. CDR3 in amino acids: CASSPLSEGSEQYF. Here the CDR3 DNA reads TGTGCCAGCTCACCCCTATCGGAGGGATCCGAGCAGTACTTC.

The chain is built from TRBV2 and TRBJ2-4; tentative D call: TRBD2 (6 bases). Trimming removed 7 bases at V and 5 bases at J, with 12 bases between. CDR1 and CDR2 from the germline V gene are SNHLY and FYNNEI. This CDR3 spans 13 amino acids. CDR3 sequence reads: CASMEGGENIQYF. CDR3 nucleotide sequence: TGTGCCAGCATGGAGGGCGGGGAAAACATTCAGTACTTC. Full variable domain (rest looked up from reference TRBV2 and TRBJ2-4): EPEVTQTPSHQVTQMGQEVILRCVPISNHLYFYWYRQILGQKVEFLVSFYNNEISEKSEIFDDQFSVERPDGSNFTLKIRSTKLEDSAMYFCASMEGGENIQYFGAGTRLSVL.

Written as DNA, the CDR3 is TGTGCCAGCAGTTCAAGGGTCAGGGGGCGATCTAGCAATCAGCCCCAGCATTTT. Translation: CASSSRVRGRSSNQPQHF. The chain combines TRBV27 with TRBJ1-5; 8 bases align to TRBD1. CDR1 is MNHEY, CDR2 SMNVEV, per germline (reference sequence). The V segment lost 4 bases and the J segment 0 bases; nucleotides outside the gene matches: 11. The CDR3 sequence is 18 residues long.

The CDR3, as DNA: TGTGCCAGCAGTTTTAAGGGGGGCAACATTCAGTACTTC. Translation: CASSFKGGNIQYF. This rearrangement joins TRBV12-3 or TRBV12-4 to TRBJ2-4, with D perhaps assigned TRBD1 or TRBD2 (6 bases each). CDR3 length: 13 residues. With 3 bases removed from V and 7 bases from J, the gap between germline ends came to 10 bases.

The gene calls are TRBV6-1 and TRBJ2-2; 9 bases line up with TRBD2. CDR3 length equals 16 residues. Germline CDR1 reads MNHNS; CDR2 reads SASEGT. The junction had 8 bases not matched to a gene; V was cut back by 4 bases and J by 5 bases. The CDR3 loop reads CASSGGAGGRTGELFF. The CDR3 nucleotides read TGTGCCAGCAGTGGGGGCGCGGGAGGGAGGACCGGGGAGCTGTTTTTT.